These 10 T cell receptor beta chains were sequenced from one sample in a study of T cell responses to AZD1222 COVID-19 vaccine. TCRdb keeps only in-frame clones here, not all; method: immunoSEQ multiplex PCR. Of about 130,000 clones in the sample, 92% were seen once. The source material was peripheral blood, sampled on day 0 of AZD1222 vaccination. These receptors were taken from an adult in good health.

V is TRBV7-8 and J is TRBJ2-2, with 11 bases matching TRBD1. Germline CDR1 SGHVS, CDR2 FQNEAQ. The CDR3 runs 18 residues. Trimming cost V 4 bases and J 0 bases; bases outside gene matches: 7. The CDR3 here is CASSSPSGQGANTGELFF. CDR3 sequence (DNA): TGTGCCAGCAGCTCGCCGTCGGGACAGGGGGCGAACACCGGGGAGCTGTTTTTT. Based on the CDR3 plus reference TRBV7-8 and TRBJ2-2, the full variable domain is GAGVSQSPRYKVAKRGQDVALRCDPISGHVSLFWYQQALGQGPEFLTYFQNEAQLDKSGLPSDRFFAERPEGSVSTLKIQRTQQEDSAVYLCASSSPSGQGANTGELFFGEGSRLTVL.

The V and J genes are TRBV3-1 (or the pseudogene TRBV3-2) and TRBJ2-7, with 9 bases matching TRBD1. V lost 3 bases to trimming and J lost 3 bases; unmatched junction nucleotides: 3. CDR1 LGHDT and CDR2 YNNKEL come from the germline V gene (reference sequence). This CDR3 contains 14 residues. The CDR3 sequence: CASSHTGQGYEQYF. As DNA, the CDR3 is TGTGCCAGCAGCCACACGGGACAGGGCTACGAGCAGTACTTC.

The chain recombines TRBV5-1 with TRBJ2-1; 8 bases agree with TRBD1. V lost 4 bases, J lost 3 bases, and 6 bases stayed unmatched. The CDR3 spans 15 residues. CDR1 and CDR2 (germline): SGHRS, YFSETQ. The CDR3 region has the DNA TGCGCCAGCAGCGGCACAGGGGGGAGCTACAATGAGCAGTTCTTC. Translating it yields CASSGTGGSYNEQFF.

The chain combines TRBV6-2 or TRBV6-3 with TRBJ2-7; D is unresolved. There are 11 residues in the CDR3. CDR1 and CDR2 (germline): MNHEY, SVGEGT. The V gene lost 6 bases and the J gene lost 3 bases, with 6 bases spanning the gap. The CDR3 DNA reads TGTGCCAGCAGCGGGTTCTACGAGCAGTACTTC. Translated: CASSGFYEQYF.

V is TRBV4-1 and J is TRBJ2-7; D is perhaps TRBD1 (5 bases). V lost 2 bases and J 2 bases, leaving 16 bases between the germline ends. CDR1 and CDR2 (germline): MGHRA, YSYEKL. The CDR3 is 16 amino acids. CDR3 bases: TGCGCCAGCAGCCAAAGGTCATTGGTGGACACCTACGAGCAGTACTTC. As protein: CASSQRSLVDTYEQYF.

J is TRBJ2-1 and V is TRBV9, with 12 bases lining up with TRBD2. V dropped 4 bases and J dropped 3; count of bases not matched to a gene: 2. The CDR3 runs to 15 residues. Germline CDR1 reads SGDLS; CDR2 reads YYNGEE. The CDR3: CASSPTSGGYNEQFF. In nucleotides, the CDR3 is TGTGCCAGCAGCCCGACTAGCGGGGGCTACAATGAGCAGTTCTTC.

This sequence joins TRBV5-1 and TRBJ2-7; TRBD1 aligns across 7 bases. The V gene end was trimmed by 4 bases and the J gene end by 2 bases; junction bases not matched to a gene: 6. This CDR3 is built from 14 residues. Per the germline V gene, CDR1 is SGHRS and CDR2 is YFSETQ. The CDR3 region is CASSTDRDTYEQYF. DNA of the CDR3: TGCGCCAGCAGCACCGACAGGGATACCTACGAGCAGTACTTC.

The rearrangement links TRBV3-1 (or the pseudogene TRBV3-2) to TRBJ1-2, with D possibly matching TRBD1 (6 bases). Deletions cut 6 bases from V and 9 bases from J, with 11 bases between. Per the germline V gene, CDR1 is LGHDT and CDR2 is YNNKEL (reference sequence). CDR3 size: 11 residues. The CDR3 protein is CASRTGSRYTF. Here the CDR3 DNA reads TGTGCCAGCAGAACAGGGTCCCGCTACACCTTC.

This clone was seen once. The chain joins TRBV28 to TRBJ1-2; D is uncertain. There are 12 residues in the CDR3. Germline V lookup: CDR1 MDHEN, CDR2 SYDVKM. The germline V and J ends were trimmed by 3 bases and 6 bases, with 8 bases remaining between them. The CDR3 region is CASSLARDGYTF. In DNA, the CDR3 is TGTGCCAGCAGTTTGGCCCGCGATGGCTACACCTTC.

This chain links TRBV28 with TRBJ2-1; 9 bases line up with TRBD2. The J segment lost 9 bases and the V segment lost 6 bases, leaving 9 bases of the junction unmatched. Looked up from germline, CDR1 is MDHEN and CDR2 is SYDVKM. The CDR3 extends over 14 amino acids. This chain's CDR3 is CASSVAGDRVEQFF. CDR3 DNA: TGTGCCAGCAGCGTAGCGGGGGATAGGGTTGAGCAGTTCTTC.